Listed here is a single T cell receptor (beta chain). The method was immunoSEQ multiplex PCR; TCRdb's version includes in-frame clones alone and lacks a portion of them. The table records approximately 96,000 clones, just over 85% of them present only once. As to treatment: preoperative locoregional IRX-2 cytokine immunotherapy. Samples came from a phase Ib trial of preoperative locoregional IRX-2 cytokine immunotherapy. The data were taken from a study of preoperative IRX-2 immunotherapy in early breast cancer. Trimming removed 6 bases at V and 4 bases at J, with 12 bases between. This CDR3 has 13 amino acids. Germline V CDR1 and CDR2: KGHSH, LQKENI.

The chain links TRBV18 to TRBJ1-2; the D gene is possibly TRBD1 (6 bases). The specimen was tumor tissue, collected after IRX-2 immunotherapy. The sequence was obtained from a human donor with breast cancer. The CDR3 region is CASSLGQLYGYTF. CDR3 nucleotides: TGTGCCAGCTCCCTCGGACAGCTCTATGGCTACACCTTC.